The 16 T cell receptor beta chains presented below share a single source sample, sequenced in a study of CD8 T cells in Susac syndrome. RNA in amounts of roughly 0.5 to 1 ug was reverse transcribed with random hexamers. A single record per CDR3 protein comes from TCRdb applying MiXCR to the immunoSEQ multiplex PCR reads. The sample lists about 83,000 distinct CDR3 sequences, approximately 96% occurring once. Material: CD8+ T cells from PBMCs. The receptors here all came from a human donor with Susac syndrome.

The CDR3 sequence: CASSFEDEQYV. The CDR3 DNA is TGTGCCAGCAGCTTCGAGGACGAGCAGTACGTC. This sequence joins TRBV5-4 and TRBJ2-7; D not resolved. With 2 bases removed from V and 5 bases from J, the gap between germline ends came to 5 bases. The CDR3 has 11 amino acids. Germline V gene lookup returns CDR1 SGHNT and CDR2 YYREEE (reference sequence).

In its sample, this clonotype was seen once. As DNA, the CDR3 is TGCAGCGTTGACGGTGGGGGGATCCAAGAGACCCAGTACTTC. This translates into CSVDGGGIQETQYF. The V call is TRBV29-1, the J call TRBJ2-5; D possibly corresponds to TRBD2 (6 bases). Germline CDR1 reads SQVTM; CDR2 reads ANQGSEA. The CDR3 consists of 14 residues. The V end lost 3 bases, the J end lost 1 base, and 12 bases lay between the germline ends.

The chain couples TRBV5-1 to TRBJ2-1; D is possibly TRBD2 (6 bases). Trimming took off 4 bases at V and 9 bases at J, with 14 bases between the two ends. Germline V CDR1 and CDR2: SGHRS, YFSETQ. The CDR3 covers 13 residues. This chain's CDR3 is CASSPLGGSEQFF. Written as DNA, the CDR3 is TGCGCCAGCAGCCCATTGGGGGGTAGTGAGCAGTTCTTC.

The genes are TRBV6-5 and TRBJ2-1; perhaps D is TRBD1 or TRBD2 (5 bases each). Germline CDR1 and CDR2: MNHEY and SVGAGI. This CDR3 contains 18 residues. Between the trimmed V and J ends, which lost 2 bases and 0 bases, there was a span of 17 bases. CDR3 bases: TGTGCCAGCAGTTACCGTCCCAGGGACCCTAGCTCCTACAATGAGCAGTTCTTC. As protein: CASSYRPRDPSSYNEQFF.

This clonotype was counted a single time. V and J are TRBV24-1 and TRBJ2-1; D is perhaps TRBD2 (5 bases). Trimming took off 6 bases at V and 6 bases at J, with 14 bases between the two ends. The length of the CDR3 is 14 residues. CDR1 KGHDR and CDR2 SFDVKD come from the germline V gene. The CDR3 DNA follows: TGTGCCACCAGTCGCGCGGGCCAAGGCAATGAGCAGTTCTTC. Amino acid sequence: CATSRAGQGNEQFF.

This rearrangement joins TRBV7-2 to TRBJ2-5; TRBD2 aligns across 8 bases. Unmatched junction bases numbered 16, after V lost 3 bases and J lost 1 base. Germline assignment: CDR1 SGHTA and CDR2 FQGNSA. CDR3 length: 19 residues. For the CDR3, the DNA is TGTGCCAGCAGCTTCCCCATACGCGGTCAGCGGGAGACCCAAGAGACCCAGTACTTC. Its translation: CASSFPIRGQRETQETQYF.

The V and J genes are TRBV24-1 and TRBJ2-3; either TRBD1 or TRBD2 may supply D (5 bases each). V lost 9 bases to trimming and J lost 1 base, with 13 bases between them. The CDR3 is made up of 14 amino acids. Looked up from germline, CDR1 is KGHDR and CDR2 is SFDVKD. The CDR3 loop is CATGGSFGTDTQYF. CDR3 nucleotide sequence: TGTGCCACCGGGGGATCTTTCGGCACAGATACGCAGTATTTT.

The chain is built from TRBV29-1 and TRBJ1-5; a possible D gene is TRBD1 (6 bases). CDR3 length equals 14 residues. The germline CDR1 and CDR2 sequences are SQVTM and ANQGSEA. V lost 3 bases and J 3 bases, leaving 12 bases between the germline ends. CDR3 sequence reads: CSVEGDTPNQPQHF. CDR3 coding DNA: TGCAGCGTTGAGGGGGACACACCCAATCAGCCCCAGCATTTT.

The rearrangement links TRBV19 to TRBJ1-6; D not resolved. Germline-derived CDR1 and CDR2 are LNHDA and SQIVND (reference sequence). V shed 4 bases and J shed 7 bases, with 11 bases lying between them. The CDR3 covers 14 residues. In DNA, the CDR3 is TGTGCCAGTAGTACCCAGGCCGAGAATTCACCCCTCCACTTT. Translation gives CASSTQAENSPLHF.

The chain couples TRBV29-1 to TRBJ2-7; weak D call: TRBD1 (6 bases). CDR1 and CDR2 (germline): SQVTM, ANQGSEA. CDR3 size: 14 residues. V dropped 4 bases and J dropped 2 bases, with 15 bases sitting between them. CDR3 nucleotides: TGCAGCGTTGTGAACCCGGACAGAGCCTACGAGCAGTACTTC. Amino acids: CSVVNPDRAYEQYF.

J is TRBJ2-3 and V is TRBV7-9; TRBD2 aligns across 8 bases. There are 17 residues in the CDR3. The V and J ends lost 3 bases and 0 bases, in that order; junction bases with no gene match: 8. Per the germline V gene, CDR1 is SEHNR and CDR2 is FQNEAQ (reference sequence). CDR3 in amino acids: CASSFPREGGSTDTQYF. The DNA for the CDR3 is TGTGCCAGCAGCTTCCCCCGGGAGGGGGGTAGCACAGATACGCAGTATTTT.

The genes are TRBV24-1 and TRBJ2-2; D not certain. The germline V and J ends were trimmed by 2 bases and 1 base, with 10 bases remaining between them. Germline V gene data show CDR1 as KGHDR and CDR2 as SFDVKD. The CDR3 spans 16 residues. The CDR3 sequence is CATSDWGTGNTGELFF. CDR3 coding DNA: TGTGCCACCAGTGATTGGGGTACGGGGAACACCGGGGAGCTGTTTTTT.

V usage is TRBV29-1 and J usage is TRBJ2-6; tentatively, D is TRBD1 (5 bases). The CDR3 sequence is 18 residues long. Germline V CDR1 and CDR2: SQVTM, ANQGSEA. Trimming shortened V by 7 bases and J by 0 bases, and 22 bases separated the two germline ends. This chain's CDR3 is CSAFFGHRLNSGANVLTF. CDR3 bases: TGCAGCGCCTTTTTTGGACACCGACTTAACTCTGGGGCCAACGTCCTGACTTTC.

This clonotype was picked up one time. The chain is built from TRBV10-3 and TRBJ2-3; 10 nucleotides agree with TRBD2. The CDR3 covers 14 residues. In germline, CDR1 is ENHRY, CDR2 SYGVKD. The J segment lost 3 bases and the V segment lost 11 bases, leaving 8 bases of the junction unmatched. The chain's CDR3 is CAGAASGGTDTQYF. CDR3 DNA: TGTGCCGGCGCGGCTAGCGGGGGTACAGATACGCAGTATTTT.

The V call is TRBV20-1, the J call TRBJ1-2; unclear D gene. Trimming took off 3 bases at V and 2 bases at J, with 7 bases between the two ends. The germline V gene encodes CDR1 DFQATT and CDR2 SNEGSKA (reference sequence). The CDR3 consists of 12 residues. CDR3 bases: TGCAGTGCTAGTATGGGGAACTATGGCTACACCTTC. Translation gives CSASMGNYGYTF.

The genes are TRBV6-5 and TRBJ2-7, with 12 nucleotides matching TRBD2. Looked up from germline, CDR1 is MNHEY and CDR2 is SVGAGI. V dropped 6 bases and J dropped 0; count of bases not matched to a gene: 3. The CDR3 extends over 15 amino acids. CDR3: CASSPSGGVSYEQYF. The CDR3 region has the DNA TGTGCCAGCAGCCCTAGCGGGGGGGTCTCCTACGAGCAGTACTTC.